Below, 9 T cell receptor beta chains from the same sample are listed, as sequenced in a study of cytomegalovirus exposure and HLA in healthy donors. TCRdb's copy holds only in-frame clones and misses some; the assay was immunoSEQ multiplex PCR. The sample lists 200,000 to 250,000 clones; roughly 83% were seen once. The specimen was PBMCs. These receptors were obtained from a woman between 25 and 40 years old in good health and CMV-seropositive.

V is TRBV6-5 and J is TRBJ1-1; possibly TRBD1 for D (5 bases). V was cut by 0 bases and J by 3 bases, with 11 bases left in between. There are 15 residues in the CDR3. Germline V gene data show CDR1 as MNHEY and CDR2 as SVGAGI. The CDR3 protein is CASSYSVRGDTEAFF. The CDR3 DNA is TGTGCCAGCAGTTACTCTGTCCGGGGGGACACTGAAGCTTTCTTT.

The chain links TRBV11-3 to TRBJ2-1; weak D call: TRBD2 (6 bases). The CDR3 is made up of 14 amino acids. V was clipped by 5 bases and J by 3 bases, with 11 bases between them. The germline CDR1 and CDR2 sequences are SGHNT and YENEEA. The chain's CDR3 is CASSRDSYYNEQFF. The CDR3 DNA is TGTGCCAGCAGCCGGGACTCATACTACAATGAGCAGTTCTTC.

This clone is a singleton in its sample. The V gene is TRBV2, the J gene TRBJ2-2, with 9 nucleotides matching TRBD1. CDR3 length equals 15 residues. J was trimmed by 5 bases and V by 6 bases; bases with no gene match: 7. CDR1 is SNHLY and CDR2 is FYNNEI in the germline V gene. CDR3 residues: CASRTDRGNTGELFF. The CDR3 coding sequence is TGTGCCAGCAGGACTGACAGGGGGAATACCGGGGAGCTGTTTTTT.

The rearrangement links TRBV28 to TRBJ1-2, with TRBD1 matching over 8 bases. Germline CDR1 and CDR2: MDHEN and SYDVKM. V was pared by 4 bases and J by 4 bases, with 11 bases of the junction left unmatched. The length of the CDR3 is 16 residues. CDR3 coding DNA: TGTGCCAGCAGTTCGGGGTCAGGGGGCGGTGGCTATGGCTACACCTTC. Translating gives CASSSGSGGGGYGYTF.

On this clone: This sample includes further DNA sequences coding for the same CDR3. The J gene is TRBJ1-2, the V gene TRBV9; D remains unclear. The CDR3 runs 13 residues. Per germline, CDR1 SGDLS and CDR2 YYNGEE. V was trimmed by 0 bases and J by 4 bases, leaving 7 bases between them. In DNA, the CDR3 is TGTGCCAGCAGCGTAGGGACGAGCTATGGCTACACCTTC. Its protein is CASSVGTSYGYTF.

The rearrangement uses TRBV7-6 and TRBJ2-3; perhaps TRBD1 as D (6 bases). The CDR3 length is 14 residues. CDR1 is SGHVS, CDR2 FNYEAQ, per germline. V lost 1 base and J 6 bases, leaving 11 bases between the germline ends. This CDR3 is CASSLGQVSDTQYF. CDR3 bases: TGTGCCAGCAGCTTAGGACAGGTATCCGATACGCAGTATTTT.

This CDR3 reads CASSLQDPYGYTF. The CDR3 nucleotides are TGCGCCAGCAGCCTACAGGACCCCTATGGCTACACCTTC. The chain is built from TRBV5-1 and TRBJ1-2, with TRBD1 as a possible D gene (5 bases). Trimming removed 4 bases from V and 4 bases from J, with 11 bases in between. The CDR3 length is 13 residues. Germline-derived CDR1 and CDR2 are SGHRS and YFSETQ.

Notes on this clone: The junction differs from germline at one of its ends, possibly a read error. The CDR3 region has the DNA TGTGCTAGCAGTTTTTCCGGGACTAGCCAAGAGACCCAGTACTTC. Amino acids: CASSFSGTSQETQYF. The chain joins TRBV7-7 to TRBJ2-5; 8 nucleotides line up with TRBD2. CDR1 is SSHAT and CDR2 is FNYEAQ in the germline V gene (reference sequence). CDR3 size: 15 residues.

The chain employs TRBV2 and TRBJ1-1; no firm D call. Germline assignment: CDR1 SNHLY and CDR2 FYNNEI. V lost 7 bases to trimming and J lost 0 bases, with 12 bases between them. CDR3 size: 14 residues. The CDR3 coding sequence is TGTGCCAGCAACTTGGATGGGATGAACACTGAAGCTTTCTTT. Its protein is CASNLDGMNTEAFF.